The rows below give T cell receptor beta chains drawn from one sample of a study of blood T cell repertoires in COVID-19. Sequencing used immunoSEQ multiplex PCR; TCRdb keeps in-frame clones, though not all of them. Found here are some 250,000 clones, more than 70% of them singletons; the top ten hold around 6%. Input material: peripheral blood. The source of these receptors is an elderly man with acute or convalescent COVID-19. The CDR3 runs from the conserved cysteine through the conserved F or W. The order of the fields is D gene, clone size, V gene, J gene, CDR3 DNA, CDR3 protein. A D gene is named only where the DNA matches it firmly. Some rows mark clone size as missing; the rest say once, few, many or name a class of expanded clone.

TRBD1,.,TRBV5-1,TRBJ1-2,TGCGCCAGCAGCTTGGGACAGGGGGATGGCTACACCTTC,CASSLGQGDGYTF
.,.,TRBV6-6,TRBJ2-7,TGTGCCAGCAGCAGGGGTCCCTACGAGCAGTACTTC,CASSRGPYEQYF
TRBD1,.,TRBV19,TRBJ2-1,TGTGCCAGTAGTAGTCGACAGGGGGCGACGTATGGTGAGCAGTTCTTC,CASSSRQGATYGEQFF
TRBD2,.,TRBV14,TRBJ2-7,TGTGCCAGCAGCCCCCGGACTAGCGGGAGGACCTACGAGCAGTACTTC,CASSPRTSGRTYEQYF
TRBD2,.,TRBV5-8,TRBJ2-5,TGTGCCAGCAGCTTGGTCTTTAGCGGGGGGGCGGAGACCCAGTACTTC,CASSLVFSGGAETQYF
.,.,TRBV2,TRBJ1-2,TGTGCCAGCCGACGGGGAGAACTCTATGGCTACACCTTC,CASRRGELYGYTF
TRBD2,.,TRBV6-5,TRBJ2-7,TGTGCCAGCAGTTCCTCATGGACTAGCGCCGAGGAGCAGTACTTC,CASSSSWTSAEEQYF
.,few,TRBV28,TRBJ1-1,TGTGCCAGCAGAGGACAAATGAACACTGAAGCTTTCTTT,CASRGQMNTEAFF
TRBD1,.,TRBV5-1,TRBJ1-2,TGCGCCAGCAGCTTGGATGGGACAGGATTCTATGGCTACACCTTC,CASSLDGTGFYGYTF
TRBD2,.,TRBV24-1,TRBJ2-3,TGTGCCACCAGTGATTTATCAGCGGGGGGCACAGATACGCAGTATTTT,CATSDLSAGGTDTQYF
.,once,TRBV19,TRBJ2-2,TGTGCCAGTAGTATTTATCGAGCGGCGAACACCGGGGAGCTGTTTTTT,CASSIYRAANTGELFF
TRBD1,.,TRBV24-1,TRBJ1-2,TGTGCCACCAGTGAGACAGGGGGCCCTCATGGCTACACCTTC,CATSETGGPHGYTF
TRBD2,.,TRBV28,TRBJ2-7,TGTGCCAGCAGGGGTAGCGGGGGGCTCTACGAGCAGTACTTC,CASRGSGGLYEQYF
.,.,TRBV12-3/TRBV12-4,TRBJ1-6,TGTGCCAGTCACGCCGTCGGTTCACCCCTCCACTTT,CASHAVGSPLHF
.,.,TRBV28,TRBJ1-5,TGTGCCAGCAGATCCGGGGCTCAGGGGACGAATCAGCCCCAGCATTTT,CASRSGAQGTNQPQHF
.,.,TRBV7-2,TRBJ2-6,TGTGCCAGCAGCTTCTGGGGCAGACAAAGCTCTGGGGCCAACGTCCTGACTTTC,CASSFWGRQSSGANVLTF
.,few,TRBV6-5,TRBJ1-4,TGTGCCAGCAGCGCGAGGAAAAATGAAAAACTGTTTTTT,CASSARKNEKLFF
TRBD2,.,TRBV18,TRBJ2-1,TGTGCCAGCTCACCACCGACTAGCGGGGCCTACAATGAGCAGTTCTTC,CASSPPTSGAYNEQFF
TRBD2,.,TRBV19,TRBJ2-1,TGTGCCAGTAGTAAAATCCTACTAGCGGGAGTCGGTAATGAGCAGTTCTTC,CASSKILLAGVGNEQFF
TRBD2,.,TRBV5-1,TRBJ2-1,TGCGCCAGCAGCTTAAGGATTTCAGCGGGGGGGCAGGATGAGCAGTTCTTC,CASSLRISAGGQDEQFF
.,.,TRBV5-1,TRBJ2-2,TGCGCCAGCAGCGAGGGGACATTTACCGGGGAGCTGTTTTTT,CASSEGTFTGELFF
.,once,TRBV29-1,TRBJ1-6,TGCAGCGTGGGTGAAGGGGGAAGCAGTTCACCCCTCCACTTT,CSVGEGGSSSPLHF
TRBD2,.,TRBV28,TRBJ2-1,TGTGCCAGCAGTCGAAACGGACTAGCGGGGGGCTCACATGGAGACAATGAGCAGTTCTTC,CASSRNGLAGGSHGDNEQFF
.,.,TRBV30,TRBJ1-3,TGTGCCTGGAGTCAACAGGCGGTTACTGGAAACACCATATATTTT,CAWSQQAVTGNTIYF
TRBD2,.,TRBV3-1/TRBV3-2,TRBJ2-3,TGTGCCAGCAGCCTTCGACTGACTAGCCTCTCTCCGGGGACGCAGTATTTT,CASSLRLTSLSPGTQYF
.,once,TRBV3-1/TRBV3-2,TRBJ2-1,TGTGCCAGCAGCCAAGTTCTTGAGCAGTTCTTC,CASSQVLEQFF
.,.,TRBV27,TRBJ2-7,TGTGCCAGCAGTTTATCAGCAGGGCGTCTACTCTCCTACGAGCAGTACTTC,CASSLSAGRLLSYEQYF